This TCR beta chain was profiled in a study of CXCR3-negative and CXCR3-positive naive CD8 T cells. General observations from the study: CXCR3-positive naive cells had TRB CDR3s that were more hydrophobic than CXCR3-negative naive cells had.

There are 15 residues in the CDR3. Germline assignment: CDR1 LGHNA and CDR2 YNFKEQ. Of note for this clonotype: Its specificity is not known.

Triplicates of under 350,000 cells were sorted from each CD8+ T cell subset. UMI-labeled TRB cDNA libraries were prepared by 5' RACE. TCRdb re-called the 5' RACE reads; one entry per CDR3 protein, DNA not given. This sample contains about 63,000 distinct CDR3 sequences. This clonotype was obtained from a human donor in good health. Some clones in this sample may be carry-over from other donors' samples. Specimen: naive CXCR3+ CD8+ T cells from blood. Subset specified: CD45RO-CCR7+CD27+CD95- naive CD8+ T cells expressing CXCR3 (TNR3+). The rearrangement joins TRBV4-2 to TRBJ1-6. The CDR3 reads CASSQDPAGGSPLHF.